One and the same sample provided the 27 T cell receptor beta chains below, sequenced in a study of blood T cell repertoires in COVID-19. Libraries were prepared by immunoSEQ multiplex PCR; TCRdb keeps only in-frame clonotypes and omits some of them. This table has 25,000 to 35,000 clones, roughly 80% appearing once. Material for sequencing was peripheral blood. The receptors come from a woman aged 60-75 years with acute or convalescent COVID-19.

This clone was observed a few times. The chain combines TRBV5-1 with TRBJ2-7; 7 bases align to TRBD1. The CDR3 is 14 amino acids. Per the germline V gene, CDR1 is SGHRS and CDR2 is YFSETQ. V gave up 0 bases and J gave up 3 bases; unmatched junction bases: 3. The CDR3 sequence: CASSLGQGHYEQYF. The CDR3 DNA reads as TGCGCCAGCAGCTTGGGACAGGGTCACTACGAGCAGTACTTC.

The V and J genes are TRBV6-2 or TRBV6-3 and TRBJ2-5; TRBD2 matches at 7 bases. This CDR3 has 15 residues. Losses at the gene ends were 6 bases for V and 2 bases for J; bases not matched to a gene: 9. Per germline, CDR1 MNHEY and CDR2 SVGEGT. As DNA, the CDR3 is TGTGCCAGCAGCCCAACACTAGCGCCTCAAGAGACCCAGTACTTC. Translating it yields CASSPTLAPQETQYF.

The chain carries TRBV7-9 and TRBJ2-5; TRBD1 aligns across 7 bases. This CDR3 comprises 14 residues. CDR1 is SEHNR, CDR2 FQNEAQ, per germline (reference sequence). Losses at the gene ends were 1 base for V and 13 bases for J; bases not matched to a gene: 12. The CDR3 loop reads CASSLEQGTRRRYF. In DNA, the CDR3 is TGTGCCAGCAGCTTAGAACAGGGGACCCGGAGGAGGTACTTC.

This clone was found a few times. V is TRBV6-5 and J is TRBJ2-7, with TRBD1 as a possible D gene (5 bases). Looked up from germline, CDR1 is MNHEY and CDR2 is SVGAGI. Deletions cut 4 bases from V and 2 bases from J, with 6 bases between. This CDR3 spans 12 amino acids. The CDR3 reads CASSSTAYEQYF. The CDR3 DNA reads TGTGCCAGCAGTTCGACAGCCTACGAGCAGTACTTC.

The CDR3: CAWSVQYNEQFF. The CDR3 nucleotides are TGTGCCTGGAGTGTACAGTACAATGAGCAGTTCTTC. V is TRBV30 and J is TRBJ2-1; D remains unclear. The V gene lost 0 bases and the J gene lost 4 bases, with 4 bases spanning the gap. Germline lookup yields CDR1 GTSNPN and CDR2 SVGIG (reference sequence). The CDR3 runs 12 residues.

The CDR3 sequence is CASSPSSGANVLTF. CDR3 DNA sequence: TGTGCCAGCAGTCCTAGCTCTGGGGCCAACGTCCTGACTTTC. V usage is TRBV2 and J usage is TRBJ2-6; no definite D call. CDR1 is SNHLY and CDR2 is FYNNEI in the germline V gene. Trimming took 5 bases from V and 0 from J, leaving 5 bases between them. This CDR3 comprises 14 residues. Full variable domain (remainder filled in from reference TRBV2 and TRBJ2-6): EPEVTQTPSHQVTQMGQEVILRCVPISNHLYFYWYRQILGQKVEFLVSFYNNEISEKSEIFDDQFSVERPDGSNFTLKIRSTKLEDSAMYFCASSPSSGANVLTFGAGSRLTVL.

This clone showed up just once. J is TRBJ2-7 and V is TRBV3-1 (or the pseudogene TRBV3-2); 9 bases match TRBD2. V shed 0 bases, J shed 6 bases, and the junction held 9 bases outside the gene matches. Per germline, CDR1 LGHDT and CDR2 YNNKEL (reference sequence). This CDR3 spans 16 amino acids. The CDR3 bases are TGTGCCAGCAGCCAAGACGCTAGCGGGGATCGGTTCGAGCAGTACTTC. Translated, it gives CASSQDASGDRFEQYF.

The rearrangement joins TRBV3-1 (or the pseudogene TRBV3-2) to TRBJ2-3; 14 nucleotides agree with TRBD2. The CDR3 is 17 amino acids. Germline V gives CDR1 LGHDT, CDR2 YNNKEL (reference sequence). V lost 1 base, J lost 4 bases, and 4 bases stayed unmatched. CDR3: CASSQGLAGGRPDTQYF. CDR3 sequence (DNA): TGTGCCAGCAGCCAAGGACTAGCGGGGGGGCGCCCAGATACGCAGTATTTT.

The V call is TRBV24-1, the J call TRBJ2-6; perhaps TRBD2 as D (5 bases). V lost 4 bases to trimming and J lost 0 bases, with 15 bases between them. The length of the CDR3 is 18 residues. CDR1 is KGHDR and CDR2 is SFDVKD in the germline V gene. The CDR3 coding sequence is TGTGCCACCAGTGACCCCCACGGGGTCAGCTCTGGGGCCAACGTCCTGACTTTC. It yields the protein CATSDPHGVSSGANVLTF.

V gene TRBV3-1 (or the pseudogene TRBV3-2) combines with J gene TRBJ1-1, with D perhaps matching TRBD1 (6 bases). This CDR3 is 14 amino acids long. Trimming cost V 2 bases and J 7 bases, with 14 bases left between them. The germline CDR1 and CDR2 sequences are LGHDT and YNNKEL (reference sequence). CDR3 protein: CASSQHREGIEAFF. The CDR3 DNA sequence: TGTGCCAGCAGCCAACACAGGGAAGGGATTGAAGCTTTCTTT.

The chain recombines TRBV28 with TRBJ1-1; a weak D match, TRBD1 (5 bases). V was pared by 5 bases and J by 1 base, with 8 bases between. The CDR3 has 13 amino acids. CDR1 is MDHEN, CDR2 SYDVKM, per germline. The CDR3: CASSPGQNTEAFF. DNA for the CDR3: TGTGCCAGCAGTCCCGGACAGAACACTGAAGCTTTCTTT. The variable domain in full, completed from reference TRBV28 and TRBJ1-1, reads DVKVTQSSRYLVKRTGEKVFLECVQDMDHENMFWYRQDPGLGLRLIYFSYDVKMKEKGDIPEGYSVSREKKERFSLILESASTNQTSMYLCASSPGQNTEAFFGQGTRLTVV.

V gene TRBV5-4 combines with J gene TRBJ1-3; unclear D gene. CDR1 and CDR2 from the germline V gene are SGHNT and YYREEE (reference sequence). Trimming took off 1 base at V and 2 bases at J, with 4 bases between the two ends. CDR3 length: 13 amino acids. The CDR3 here is CASSLTAGNTIYF. Here the CDR3 DNA reads TGTGCCAGCAGCTTGACAGCTGGAAACACCATATATTTT. Looking up the rest from reference TRBV5-4 and TRBJ1-3 gives the full variable domain: ETGVTQSPTHLIKTRGQQVTLRCSSQSGHNTVSWYQQALGQGPQFIFQYYREEENGRGNFPPRFSGLQFPNYSSELNVNALELDDSALYLCASSLTAGNTIYFGEGSWLTVV.

This clone was detected only a few times. The V call is TRBV30, the J call TRBJ1-5; 8 bases fit TRBD1. This CDR3 has 13 amino acids. Germline CDR1 reads GTSNPN; CDR2 reads SVGIG (reference sequence). Unmatched junction bases numbered 4, after V lost 5 bases and J lost 4 bases. CDR3 nucleotides: TGTGCCTGGGGGACAGGTGCTAATCAGCCCCAGCATTTT. This codes for CAWGTGANQPQHF.

This clone was recorded only once. The CDR3 is CASSIKPDSYNEQFF. CDR3 coding DNA: TGTGCCAGTAGTATTAAACCAGACTCCTACAATGAGCAGTTCTTC. J is TRBJ2-1 and V is TRBV19, with unresolved D. Germline CDR1 reads LNHDA; CDR2 reads SQIVND (reference sequence). Trimming left V 3 bases short and J 0 bases short, with 9 bases between. There are 15 residues in the CDR3.

The chain combines TRBV7-9 with TRBJ1-4; D is perhaps TRBD1 (5 bases). The CDR3 totals 15 residues. V was cut by 3 bases and J by 6 bases, with 14 bases left in between. The germline CDR1 and CDR2 sequences are SEHNR and FQNEAQ (reference sequence). This CDR3 reads CASSFSGQYYEKLFF. The CDR3 bases are TGTGCCAGCAGCTTCTCCGGACAATATTATGAAAAACTGTTTTTT.

The rearrangement uses TRBV30 and TRBJ2-5; 9 nucleotides match TRBD1. This CDR3 region has 14 residues. Germline V gene sequence: CDR1 GTSNPN, CDR2 SVGIG (reference sequence). V lost 3 bases and J lost 5; bases outside the gene matches: 7. Here the CDR3 DNA reads TGTGCCTGGAGCCCGGGACAGGGTCCGGAGACCCAGTACTTC. It translates to CAWSPGQGPETQYF. Full variable domain (remainder filled in from reference TRBV30 and TRBJ2-5): SQTIHQWPATLVQPVGSPLSLECTVEGTSNPNLYWYRQAAGRGLQLLFYSVGIGQISSEVPQNLSASRPQDRQFILSSKKLLLSDSGFYLCAWSPGQGPETQYFGPGTRLLVL.

V gene TRBV24-1 combines with J gene TRBJ2-1, with 8 positions matching TRBD1. Germline trimming cut 4 bases from V and 8 bases from J; bases unmatched to any gene: 9. CDR3 length: 15 amino acids. Germline CDR1 and CDR2: KGHDR and SFDVKD. In DNA, the CDR3 is TGTGCCACCAGTGACCCCGGACAGGGTGCGTATGAGCAGTTCTTC. Translating it yields CATSDPGQGAYEQFF.

The genes are TRBV5-1 and TRBJ2-2; 9 bases are a match to TRBD1. The CDR3 runs to 17 residues. V gave up 1 base and J gave up 0 bases; unmatched junction bases: 4. CDR1 is SGHRS and CDR2 is YFSETQ in the germline V gene. CDR3 coding DNA: TGCGCCAGCAGCTTGCGGACAGGGGCCACGAACACCGGGGAGCTGTTTTTT. It encodes CASSLRTGATNTGELFF.

The genes are TRBV6-5 and TRBJ2-7; possible D gene TRBD1, 7 bases. The CDR3 contains 14 residues. Germline CDR1 and CDR2: MNHEY and SVGAGI. V lost 10 bases and J lost 8, with 24 bases in between. The CDR3 region is CATRNGGGDPKQYF. The CDR3 DNA sequence: TGTGCCACTCGCAACGGAGGGGGCGATCCGAAGCAGTACTTC.

This chain joins TRBV7-9 and TRBJ1-1; unclear D gene. V shed 9 bases and J shed 4 bases, with 18 bases lying between them. This CDR3 region has 14 residues. The germline gives CDR1 SEHNR, CDR2 FQNEAQ (reference sequence). CDR3 in DNA: TGTGCCAGTCGTTTGAGCACCTCGGGCACTGAAGCTTTCTTT. Translated, it gives CASRLSTSGTEAFF. Variable domain in full (rest from reference TRBV7-9 and TRBJ1-1): DTGVSQNPRHKITKRGQNVTFRCDPISEHNRLYWYRQTLGQGPEFLTYFQNEAQLEKSRLLSDRFSAERPKGSFSTLEIQRTEQGDSAMYLCASRLSTSGTEAFFGQGTRLTVV.

This clone is categorized as medium-sized (0.01 to 0.1%). The chain links TRBV29-1 to TRBJ2-1; D unresolved. The CDR3 length is 15 residues. The V gene lost 3 bases and the J gene lost 9 bases, with 21 bases spanning the gap. The germline V gene has CDR1 SQVTM and CDR2 ANQGSEA. CDR3 DNA: TGCAGCGTTGATTCCGGCGGTACGACCTTCGGTGAGCAGTTCTTC. This codes for CSVDSGGTTFGEQFF.

The chain has TRBV19 and TRBJ1-1; D is unresolved. There are 15 residues in the CDR3. V was cut by 2 bases and J by 0 bases, with 10 bases left in between. Germline values: CDR1 LNHDA, CDR2 SQIVND (reference sequence). The CDR3 spells CASSIIDGMNTEAFF. DNA for the CDR3: TGTGCCAGTAGTATAATTGATGGCATGAACACTGAAGCTTTCTTT.

The chain employs TRBV9 and TRBJ1-1; TRBD1 might be the D (5 bases). Germline lookup yields CDR1 SGDLS and CDR2 YYNGEE. The CDR3 is 13 amino acids. V was clipped by 3 bases and J by 4 bases, with 10 bases between them. CDR3: CASSATARTEAFF. The CDR3 bases are TGTGCCAGCAGCGCGACAGCCCGCACTGAAGCTTTCTTT.

The rearrangement uses TRBV6-5 and TRBJ1-3, with 7 bases aligning to TRBD1. V gave up 0 bases and J gave up 2 bases; unmatched junction bases: 4. CDR3 length: 16 residues. Germline loops: CDR1 MNHEY, CDR2 SVGAGI. The CDR3 reads CASSYSIQGAGNTIYF. Written as DNA, the CDR3 is TGTGCCAGCAGTTACTCGATCCAGGGGGCTGGAAACACCATATATTTT.

CDR3 nucleotide sequence: TGTGCCAGCAGGGCGACAGGGGGTCACACTGAAGCTTTCTTT. It is translated as CASRATGGHTEAFF. V usage is TRBV7-3 and J usage is TRBJ1-1, with 9 bases identical to TRBD1. Germline CDR1 reads SGHTA; CDR2 reads FQGTGA. V trimming: 6 bases; J trimming: 3 bases; junction bases outside the gene matches: 5. CDR3 size: 14 residues.

This chain links TRBV7-2 with TRBJ2-1; a possible D gene is TRBD2 (6 bases). Germline V gene lookup returns CDR1 SGHTA and CDR2 FQGNSA. CDR3 size: 14 residues. Trimming took off 5 bases at V and 9 bases at J, with 17 bases between the two ends. The CDR3 DNA is TGTGCCAGCAGCCCCGCCGGGGGACGTGGTGAGCAGTTCTTC. Translated, it gives CASSPAGGRGEQFF.

The rearrangement uses TRBV5-1 and TRBJ1-6; tentative D call: TRBD1 (5 bases). CDR1 is SGHRS and CDR2 is YFSETQ in the germline V gene. V was shortened by 6 bases and J by 7 bases, with 14 bases between the two germline ends. The CDR3 sequence is 14 residues long. CDR3 residues: CASTAGSGNSPLHF. The CDR3 bases are TGCGCCAGCACCGCCGGGTCAGGGAATTCACCCCTCCACTTT.